Each of the 21 T cell receptor beta chains below was sequenced from the same sample in a study of blood T cell repertoires in COVID-19 (TCRdb year 2020). Library construction relied on the immunoSEQ multiplex PCR assay. TCRdb took over this immuneACCESS table, retaining in-frame rearrangements with V and J assigned. Such tables are incomplete; in checked studies, under half of the missing clones stem from an unresolved V gene, and the remainder is unexplained. A total of about 120,000 clones appear in this sample, about 80% of them only once. The leading ten clones occupy less than 9% of the sample. Specimen: peripheral blood. The source of these receptors is a man aged 70 or older with active or convalescent COVID-19.

The chain recombines TRBV28 with TRBJ1-2; D not certain. The CDR3 extends over 16 amino acids. V gave up 5 bases and J gave up 1 base, with 17 bases separating them. Germline V gives CDR1 MDHEN, CDR2 SYDVKM. CDR3 region: CASSATSGGYNYGYTF. CDR3 DNA sequence: TGTGCCAGCAGTGCGACGTCTGGAGGCTATAACTATGGCTACACCTTC.

In DNA, the CDR3 is TGTGCCAGCAGCTTAGCAGGGGGCGTCGTCGGGGAGCTGTTTTTT. It yields the protein CASSLAGGVVGELFF. This chain uses TRBV7-2 with TRBJ2-2; TRBD1 matches 7 bases. CDR3 length equals 15 residues. Germline V gives CDR1 SGHTA, CDR2 FQGNSA. After removal of 0 bases from V and 7 bases from J, the junction contained 5 bases not matched to a gene.

In this sample, this clone turned up once. The chain employs TRBV7-2 and TRBJ2-1; 8 bases are a match to TRBD2. The CDR3 covers 16 residues. The germline gives CDR1 SGHTA, CDR2 FQGNSA. J gave up 7 bases and V 1 base, and 9 bases lay outside the gene matches. DNA of the CDR3: TGTGCCAGCAGCTTAGGTGGGACTAGAACCTCGAATGAGCAGTTCTTC. It yields the protein CASSLGGTRTSNEQFF.

The J gene is TRBJ1-2, the V gene TRBV4-2; D is unclear. With 0 bases removed from V and 4 bases from J, the gap between germline ends came to 15 bases. This CDR3 has 16 amino acids. Germline V lookup: CDR1 LGHNA, CDR2 YNFKEQ. The chain's CDR3 is CASSQDLAGLRYGYTF. CDR3 coding DNA: TGTGCCAGCAGCCAAGATCTCGCCGGACTTCGCTATGGCTACACCTTC.

This chain links TRBV19 with TRBJ1-5, with a tentative D call TRBD1 (6 bases). CDR3 size: 13 residues. Germline-derived CDR1 and CDR2 are LNHDA and SQIVND (reference sequence). Trimming removed 5 bases from V and 4 bases from J, with 9 bases in between. Written as DNA, the CDR3 is TGTGCCAGTAGTGGCACAGGGAATCAGCCCCAGCATTTT. Its protein is CASSGTGNQPQHF.

This chain uses TRBV12-3 or TRBV12-4 with TRBJ1-2, with TRBD1 as a possible D gene (6 bases). The CDR3 loop spans 12 amino acids. The ends were cut back, 2 bases at V and 8 bases at J, with 9 bases in the middle. The CDR3 DNA reads TGTGCCAGCAGTTTATCAGGGGACGGCTACACCTTC. This encodes CASSLSGDGYTF.

V is TRBV7-3 and J is TRBJ2-1; 14 nucleotides line up with TRBD2. CDR3 length: 19 amino acids. V trimming: 5 bases; J trimming: 1 base; junction bases outside the gene matches: 10. Germline assignment: CDR1 SGHTA and CDR2 FQGTGA. CDR3: CASSPGLAGGFGSYNEQFF. The CDR3 region has the DNA TGTGCCAGCAGCCCTGGACTAGCGGGAGGTTTTGGGTCCTACAATGAGCAGTTCTTC.

The genes are TRBV28 and TRBJ1-2; D possibly corresponds to TRBD1 (5 bases). The V end was cut by 2 bases, the J end by 12 bases, with 10 bases between. Germline V gene sequence: CDR1 MDHEN, CDR2 SYDVKM. The CDR3 runs to 11 residues. The CDR3 sequence: CASSLRGENTF. Written as DNA, the CDR3 is TGTGCCAGCAGTTTAAGGGGCGAGAACACCTTC.

This chain connects TRBV5-8 to TRBJ2-3; possible D gene TRBD2, 5 bases. This CDR3 is built from 16 residues. From germline, CDR1 is SGHTS and CDR2 YDEGEE. V dropped 0 bases and J dropped 6 bases, with 17 bases sitting between them. CDR3 nucleotides: TGTGCCAGCAGCTTGGCGGCAGGCCAGGCGGGTGATACGCAGTATTTT. It yields the protein CASSLAAGQAGDTQYF.

The chain carries TRBV5-4 and TRBJ1-5; no definite D call. The CDR3 length is 14 residues. Germline V gene sequence: CDR1 SGHNT, CDR2 YYREEE (reference sequence). Trimming stripped 0 bases from V and 4 bases from J, with 8 bases between. The CDR3 nucleotides read TGTGCCAGCAGCTTGGATCCCCTTAATCAGCCCCAGCATTTT. Its protein is CASSLDPLNQPQHF.

This chain uses TRBV11-2 with TRBJ2-5; 14 nucleotides match TRBD2. The CDR3 consists of 18 residues. V shed 4 bases, J shed 5 bases, and the junction held 12 bases outside the gene matches. Germline CDR1 is SGHAT and CDR2 is FQNNGV. CDR3 bases: TGTGCCAGCAGCTCGCCCGTACAGACTAGCGGGAGGGAGGAGACCCAGTACTTC. It encodes CASSSPVQTSGREETQYF. Using reference TRBV11-2 and TRBJ2-5 for the parts outside the CDR3, the full variable domain is EAGVAQSPRYKIIEKRQSVAFWCNPISGHATLYWYQQILGQGPKLLIQFQNNGVVDDSQLPKDRFSAERLKGVDSTLKIQPAKLEDSAVYLCASSSPVQTSGREETQYFGPGTRLLVL.

V gene TRBV7-2 combines with J gene TRBJ2-3; 7 bases fit TRBD1. This CDR3 has 14 amino acids. Germline CDR1 is SGHTA and CDR2 is FQGNSA. V lost 5 bases and J lost 4; bases outside the gene matches: 6. In nucleotides, the CDR3 is TGTGCCAGCAGCAATACAGGGGCTGCAGATACGCAGTATTTT. This gives the protein CASSNTGAADTQYF.

This clone is a singleton in its sample. The chain recombines TRBV6-5 with TRBJ2-1, with 9 bases identical to TRBD1. The CDR3 sequence is 15 residues long. The germline V gene encodes CDR1 MNHEY and CDR2 SVGAGI. The J segment lost 14 bases and the V segment lost 6 bases, leaving 17 bases of the junction unmatched. CDR3 in DNA: TGTGCCAGCAGCGGCCACCCGACCGACAGGGGGGGAAAGTTCTTC. Translation: CASSGHPTDRGGKFF.

The CDR3 DNA sequence: TGTGCCAGCAGTCACCGGGACAGGGTACTGGGCAATCAGCCCCAGCATTTT. Its translation is CASSHRDRVLGNQPQHF. The chain has TRBV2 and TRBJ1-5; TRBD1 matches 9 bases. This CDR3 has 17 amino acids. Losses at the gene ends were 5 bases for V and 2 bases for J; bases not matched to a gene: 10. Per the germline V gene, CDR1 is SNHLY and CDR2 is FYNNEI.

This sequence joins TRBV6-6 and TRBJ1-5; a weak D match, TRBD1 (5 bases). CDR1 is MNHNY and CDR2 is SVGAGI in the germline V gene (reference sequence). CDR3 size: 16 residues. The V end was cut by 0 bases, the J end by 5 bases, with 14 bases between. DNA for the CDR3: TGTGCCAGCAGTTACTCGGCCAGGGTGGCGGATCAGCCCCAGCATTTT. This translates into CASSYSARVADQPQHF.

This chain joins TRBV5-1 and TRBJ2-7; the D is unclear. Trimming took off 5 bases at V and 1 base at J, with 10 bases between the two ends. This CDR3 region has 13 residues. Germline V gene sequence: CDR1 SGHRS, CDR2 YFSETQ. CDR3 DNA sequence: TGCGCCAGCAGTATCGGCAGGTCCTACGAGCAGTACTTC. Translated: CASSIGRSYEQYF.

The chain recombines TRBV19 with TRBJ2-2, with 7 bases identical to TRBD1. Germline V lookup: CDR1 LNHDA, CDR2 SQIVND (reference sequence). The CDR3 spans 14 residues. V gave up 4 bases and J gave up 9 bases; unmatched junction bases: 8. The chain's CDR3 is CASSREDRVRELFF. The CDR3 nucleotides read TGTGCCAGTAGTAGAGAAGACAGGGTCCGGGAGCTGTTTTTT.

This chain links TRBV5-1 with TRBJ1-2; maybe TRBD1 (6 bases). This CDR3 is built from 13 residues. CDR1 is SGHRS and CDR2 is YFSETQ in the germline V gene. Trimming cost V 4 bases and J 5 bases, with 12 bases left between them. The CDR3 nucleotides read TGCGCCAGCAGCCCCGGGGGGGCGTATGGCTACACCTTC. As protein: CASSPGGAYGYTF.

The rearrangement links TRBV19 to TRBJ1-2; D unclear. The germline V and J ends were trimmed by 6 bases and 5 bases, with 19 bases remaining between them. The CDR3 totals 15 residues. Germline CDR1 reads LNHDA; CDR2 reads SQIVND (reference sequence). The CDR3 here is CASSSGVSIRYGYTF. The CDR3 DNA reads TGTGCCAGTAGCTCCGGGGTCTCAATTAGGTATGGCTACACCTTC.

CDR3 protein: CASSQRDRHNEQFF. CDR3 in DNA: TGCGCCAGCAGCCAGAGGGACAGGCACAATGAGCAGTTCTTC. This chain joins TRBV5-1 and TRBJ2-1; TRBD1 aligns across 8 bases. In germline, CDR1 is SGHRS, CDR2 YFSETQ. V dropped 4 bases and J dropped 5; count of bases not matched to a gene: 5. CDR3 length: 14 residues.

J is TRBJ1-6 and V is TRBV5-1; D gene uncertain. The length of the CDR3 is 13 residues. The V gene's germline CDR1 is SGHRS and CDR2 YFSETQ. Trimming took 4 bases from V and 10 from J, leaving 12 bases between them. This chain's CDR3 is CASSLQERSPLHF. CDR3 nucleotide sequence: TGCGCCAGCAGCCTCCAGGAGCGGTCACCCCTCCACTTT.